This entry lists 21 T cell receptor beta chains sequenced from one sample in a study of cytomegalovirus exposure and HLA in healthy donors. PCR amplification relied on 60 Vbeta primers (plus 13 Jbeta primers). The table came from immunoSEQ multiplex PCR; TCRdb's copy has only in-frame clones and leaves some out. Found here are 65,000 to 85,000 clones, over 65% of them singletons; the top ten hold 2.5% to 3.5%. The sample was PBMCs. These receptors originate from a man in his forties or fifties in good health and CMV-seropositive.

The chain recombines TRBV5-1 with TRBJ2-1, with a possible D match to TRBD2 (5 bases). Trimming removed 5 bases from V and 0 bases from J, with 12 bases in between. Germline V gene data show CDR1 as SGHRS and CDR2 as YFSETQ. The CDR3 length is 15 residues. CDR3 sequence (DNA): TGCGCCAGCAGTCTGGACTGGAGCTCCTACAATGAGCAGTTCTTC. The encoded protein is CASSLDWSSYNEQFF.

This chain uses TRBV5-1 with TRBJ2-3; 14 bases fit TRBD2. The CDR3 is 17 amino acids. Germline trimming cut 0 bases from V and 3 bases from J; bases unmatched to any gene: 3. Germline assignment: CDR1 SGHRS and CDR2 YFSETQ. CDR3 protein: CASSLGLAGGTTDTQYF. DNA for the CDR3: TGCGCCAGCAGCTTGGGACTAGCGGGAGGGACTACAGATACGCAGTATTTT.

The V call is TRBV5-8, the J call TRBJ1-4; TRBD1 agrees at 12 bases. Germline-derived CDR1 and CDR2 are SGHTS and YDEGEE. The CDR3 runs to 16 residues. Losses at the gene ends were 4 bases for V and 8 bases for J; bases not matched to a gene: 9. The CDR3 DNA reads as TGTGCCAGCAGCACCACCGGGACAGGGGGCGACGAAAAACTGTTTTTT. Residues: CASSTTGTGGDEKLFF.

The chain joins TRBV7-3 to TRBJ1-1, with 7 nucleotides matching TRBD1. CDR1 and CDR2 (germline): SGHTA, FQGTGA. The CDR3 is 14 amino acids. Trimming at V came to 5 bases and at J to 4 bases, leaving 7 bases not matched to a gene. The CDR3 DNA is TGTGCCAGCAGCAAACAGGGGTCTGGCACTGAAGCTTTCTTT. It specifies CASSKQGSGTEAFF.

This chain connects TRBV11-3 to TRBJ2-5, with 11 bases aligning to TRBD2. The CDR3 length is 15 residues. CDR1 and CDR2 from the germline V gene are SGHNT and YENEEA. Trimming at V came to 0 bases and at J to 4 bases, leaving 1 base not matched to a gene. The CDR3 spells CASSLDGLAGETQYF. Here the CDR3 DNA reads TGTGCCAGCAGCTTAGACGGACTAGCGGGAGAGACCCAGTACTTC.

The chain joins TRBV30 to TRBJ2-5; D unresolved. Germline V CDR1 and CDR2: GTSNPN, SVGIG (reference sequence). V lost 3 bases and J lost 0, with 8 bases in between. The CDR3 consists of 13 residues. For the CDR3, the DNA is TGTGCCTGGAGAGGAGAGTACCAAGAGACCCAGTACTTC. It codes for CAWRGEYQETQYF. The full variable domain, in which reference TRBV30 and TRBJ2-5 provide the parts outside the CDR3, is SQTIHQWPATLVQPVGSPLSLECTVEGTSNPNLYWYRQAAGRGLQLLFYSVGIGQISSEVPQNLSASRPQDRQFILSSKKLLLSDSGFYLCAWRGEYQETQYFGPGTRLLVL.

The chain recombines TRBV25-1 with TRBJ2-4; 11 bases map to TRBD1. Germline CDR1 and CDR2: MGHDK and SYGVNS. The CDR3 sequence is 14 residues long. The V segment lost 4 bases and the J segment 7 bases; nucleotides outside the gene matches: 3. The CDR3 DNA reads TGTGCCAGCAGTGGGGGACAGGGGGGGAACATTCAGTACTTC. This sequence encodes CASSGGQGGNIQYF.

The chain carries TRBV6-4 and TRBJ2-7; maybe TRBD2 (6 bases). The germline gives CDR1 MRHNA, CDR2 SNTAGT. Trimming took off 7 bases at V and 2 bases at J, with 18 bases between the two ends. This CDR3 has 15 amino acids. The CDR3 DNA follows: TGTGCCAGCATTCCCTCCGGGACTCAGACCTACGAGCAGTACTTC. Translated: CASIPSGTQTYEQYF.

V gene TRBV11-3 combines with J gene TRBJ1-3; D not resolved. The germline V gene encodes CDR1 SGHNT and CDR2 YENEEA. Trimming shortened V by 4 bases and J by 3 bases, and 16 bases separated the two germline ends. The CDR3 extends over 16 amino acids. The CDR3 reads CASSSRLGGFGNTIYF. CDR3 nucleotide sequence: TGTGCCAGCAGCTCCCGATTGGGAGGGTTTGGAAACACCATATATTTT.

The DNA of the CDR3 is TGTGCCAGCAGCCAAGTGAGACTCCGGCGAGGGTATAGCAATCAGCCCCAGCATTTT. Its translation is CASSQVRLRRGYSNQPQHF. The chain uses TRBV14 and TRBJ1-5; D unclear. The CDR3 spans 19 residues. The germline V and J ends were trimmed by 1 base and 0 bases, with 19 bases remaining between them. Germline assignment: CDR1 SGHDN and CDR2 FVKESK.

In regard to this clone: The junction and the germline gene differ at one end; a read error may be behind it. The rearrangement links TRBV7-9 to TRBJ2-6; 10 positions match TRBD2. Germline loops: CDR1 SEHNR, CDR2 FQNEAQ (reference sequence). The length of the CDR3 is 15 residues. The CDR3 bases are TGTGCCAGCAGCTTAGGAGCGGGGGGGGCCAACGGCCTGACTTTC. Residues: CASSLGAGGANGLTF.

Remarks on this clone: The same CDR3 can be traced to other DNA sequences in this sample. The rearrangement links TRBV5-4 to TRBJ2-2, with D possibly TRBD1 on 8 matching bases. The V gene lost 3 bases and the J gene lost 7 bases, with 19 bases spanning the gap. CDR1 and CDR2 from the germline V gene are SGHNT and YYREEE (reference sequence). The CDR3 is 16 amino acids. CDR3 residues: CASSWGGAGQVGELFF. As DNA, the CDR3 is TGTGCCAGCAGCTGGGGAGGAGCGGGACAGGTCGGGGAGCTGTTTTTT.

The rearrangement links TRBV27 to TRBJ2-7; 11 bases line up with TRBD1. This CDR3 has 16 residues. V gave up 2 bases and J gave up 2 bases; unmatched junction bases: 5. Germline loops: CDR1 MNHEY, CDR2 SMNVEV (reference sequence). CDR3 in amino acids: CASSLGGQGGTYEQYF. CDR3 bases: TGTGCCAGCAGTTTAGGGGGACAGGGGGGAACCTACGAGCAGTACTTC.

The gene calls are TRBV30 and TRBJ1-2, with TRBD1 identical over 8 bases. Germline CDR1 GTSNPN, CDR2 SVGIG (reference sequence). The CDR3 has 14 residues. Trimming at V came to 3 bases and at J to 7 bases, leaving 10 bases not matched to a gene. The DNA of the CDR3 is TGTGCCTGGAGCCCAACAGGGGGGTTAGGTGGCTACACCTTC. Protein sequence: CAWSPTGGLGGYTF. Combining the CDR3 with reference TRBV30 and TRBJ1-2 gives the whole variable domain SQTIHQWPATLVQPVGSPLSLECTVEGTSNPNLYWYRQAAGRGLQLLFYSVGIGQISSEVPQNLSASRPQDRQFILSSKKLLLSDSGFYLCAWSPTGGLGGYTFGSGTRLTVV.

The V gene is TRBV11-2, the J gene TRBJ2-1; 7 nucleotides match TRBD2. The ends lost 6 bases at V and 14 bases at J; junction bases unmatched: 7. The CDR3 has 11 amino acids. Germline CDR1 and CDR2: SGHAT and FQNNGV. The CDR3 loop reads CASSLGEGEFF. The CDR3 nucleotides are TGTGCCAGCAGTTTGGGGGAGGGCGAGTTCTTC. Filled out from reference TRBV11-2 and TRBJ2-1, the complete variable domain reads EAGVAQSPRYKIIEKRQSVAFWCNPISGHATLYWYQQILGQGPKLLIQFQNNGVVDDSQLPKDRFSAERLKGVDSTLKIQPAKLEDSAVYLCASSLGEGEFFGPGTRLTVL.

The rearrangement joins TRBV18 to TRBJ2-3, with 8 bases fitting TRBD1. The CDR3 contains 15 residues. Germline-derived CDR1 and CDR2 are KGHSH and LQKENI. V lost 8 bases, J lost 4 bases, and 11 bases stayed unmatched. The CDR3 DNA reads as TGTGCCAGCCTCGAAGCTCACAGGGGGGCAGATACGCAGTATTTT. Its protein product is CASLEAHRGADTQYF.

This rearrangement joins TRBV5-1 to TRBJ2-1; no clear D gene. CDR3 size: 12 residues. V was cut by 0 bases and J by 8 bases, with 6 bases left in between. Per germline, CDR1 SGHRS and CDR2 YFSETQ. The CDR3 sequence is CASSLVRDEQFF. For the CDR3, the DNA is TGCGCCAGCAGCTTGGTTCGGGATGAGCAGTTCTTC.

CDR3 sequence reads: CASSRRVDEQFF. The CDR3 DNA reads as TGTGCCAGCTCACGGAGGGTCGATGAGCAGTTCTTC. The J gene is TRBJ2-1, the V gene TRBV18, with D maybe TRBD2 (6 bases). There are 12 residues in the CDR3. V gave up 4 bases and J gave up 8 bases, with 9 bases separating them. Looked up from germline, CDR1 is KGHSH and CDR2 is LQKENI. The whole variable domain, remainder taken from reference TRBV18 and TRBJ2-1, is NAGVMQNPRHLVRRRGQEARLRCSPMKGHSHVYWYRQLPEEGLKFMVYLQKENIIDESGMPKERFSAEFPKEGPSILRIQQVVRGDSAAYFCASSRRVDEQFFGPGTRLTVL.

This clone was detected a few times. This chain joins TRBV9 and TRBJ2-7; 7 nucleotides match TRBD1. The germline V gene encodes CDR1 SGDLS and CDR2 YYNGEE. This CDR3 region has 15 residues. Germline trimming cut 4 bases from V and 2 bases from J; bases unmatched to any gene: 9. The CDR3 protein is CASSSRDRPTYEQYF. The DNA of the CDR3 is TGTGCCAGCAGCTCTAGGGACAGACCAACCTACGAGCAGTACTTC. The whole variable domain, filled in from reference TRBV9 and TRBJ2-7, reads DSGVTQTPKHLITATGQRVTLRCSPRSGDLSVYWYQQSLDQGLQFLIQYYNGEERAKGNILERFSAQQFPDLHSELNLSSLELGDSALYFCASSSRDRPTYEQYFGPGTRLTVT.

The chain combines TRBV7-3 with TRBJ2-1; tentative D call: TRBD2 (6 bases). Trimming stripped 8 bases from V and 2 bases from J, with 16 bases between. The CDR3 is 15 residues long. Germline V gene data show CDR1 as SGHTA and CDR2 as FQGTGA. The DNA of the CDR3 is TGTGCCAGCTCCCTCTGGGCGGGGACCTACAATGAGCAGTTCTTC. Amino acid sequence: CASSLWAGTYNEQFF.

The chain is built from TRBV6-5 and TRBJ2-7; D possibly corresponds to TRBD1 (6 bases). V lost 6 bases to trimming and J lost 4 bases, with 13 bases between them. Germline CDR1 is MNHEY and CDR2 is SVGAGI. There are 13 residues in the CDR3. The CDR3 protein is CASRQGRGYEQYF. CDR3 coding DNA: TGTGCCAGCAGACAGGGTCGAGGATACGAGCAGTACTTC.